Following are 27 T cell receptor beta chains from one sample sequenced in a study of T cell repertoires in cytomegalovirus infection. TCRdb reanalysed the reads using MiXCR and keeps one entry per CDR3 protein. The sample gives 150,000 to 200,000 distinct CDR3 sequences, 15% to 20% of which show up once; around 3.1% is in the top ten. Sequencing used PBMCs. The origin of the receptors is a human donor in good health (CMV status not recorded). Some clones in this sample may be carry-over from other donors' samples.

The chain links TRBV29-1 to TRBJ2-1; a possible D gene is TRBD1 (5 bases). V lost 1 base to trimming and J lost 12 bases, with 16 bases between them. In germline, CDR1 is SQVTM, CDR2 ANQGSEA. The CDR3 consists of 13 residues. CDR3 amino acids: CSVEAERGIRQFF. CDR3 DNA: TGCAGCGTTGAAGCGGAAAGGGGAATTCGGCAGTTCTTC.

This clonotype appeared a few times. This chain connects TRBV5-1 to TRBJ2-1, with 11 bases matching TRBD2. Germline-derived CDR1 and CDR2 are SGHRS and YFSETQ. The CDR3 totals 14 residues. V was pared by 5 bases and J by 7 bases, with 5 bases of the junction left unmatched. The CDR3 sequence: CASRIAGGHNEQFF. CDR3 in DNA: TGCGCCAGCAGAATAGCGGGGGGGCATAATGAGCAGTTCTTC.

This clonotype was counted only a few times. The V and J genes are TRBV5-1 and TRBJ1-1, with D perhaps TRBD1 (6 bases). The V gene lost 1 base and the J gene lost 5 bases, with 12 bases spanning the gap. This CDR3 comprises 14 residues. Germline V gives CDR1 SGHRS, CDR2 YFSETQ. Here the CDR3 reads CASSLMGQITEAFF. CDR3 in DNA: TGCGCCAGCAGCTTGATGGGACAAATAACTGAAGCTTTCTTT.

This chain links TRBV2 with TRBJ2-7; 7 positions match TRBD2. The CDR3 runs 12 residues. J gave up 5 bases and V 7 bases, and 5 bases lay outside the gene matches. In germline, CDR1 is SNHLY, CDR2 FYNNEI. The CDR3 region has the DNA TGTGCCAGCACGGGGGGTTTCGACGAGCAGTACTTC. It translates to CASTGGFDEQYF.

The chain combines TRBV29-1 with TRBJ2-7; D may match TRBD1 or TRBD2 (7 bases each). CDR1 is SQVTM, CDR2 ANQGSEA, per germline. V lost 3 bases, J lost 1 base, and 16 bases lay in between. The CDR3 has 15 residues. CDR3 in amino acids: CSVEGGGQLSYEQYF. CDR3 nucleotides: TGCAGCGTTGAGGGCGGGGGACAGCTTTCCTACGAGCAGTACTTC.

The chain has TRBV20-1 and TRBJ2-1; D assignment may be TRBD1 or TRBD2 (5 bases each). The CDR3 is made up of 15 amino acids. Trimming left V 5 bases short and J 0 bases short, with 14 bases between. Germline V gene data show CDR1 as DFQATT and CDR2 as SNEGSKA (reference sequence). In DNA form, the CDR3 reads TGCAGTGCTGTGGGGACGGCAAGCTCCTACAATGAGCAGTTCTTC. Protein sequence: CSAVGTASSYNEQFF.

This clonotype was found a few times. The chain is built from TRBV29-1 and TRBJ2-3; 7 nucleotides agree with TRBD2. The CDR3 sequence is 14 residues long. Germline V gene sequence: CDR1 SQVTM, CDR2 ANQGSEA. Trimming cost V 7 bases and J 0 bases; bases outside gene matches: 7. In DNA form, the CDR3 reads TGCAGCGCAATCGGGCGGGGGAGCACAGATACGCAGTATTTT. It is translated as CSAIGRGSTDTQYF.

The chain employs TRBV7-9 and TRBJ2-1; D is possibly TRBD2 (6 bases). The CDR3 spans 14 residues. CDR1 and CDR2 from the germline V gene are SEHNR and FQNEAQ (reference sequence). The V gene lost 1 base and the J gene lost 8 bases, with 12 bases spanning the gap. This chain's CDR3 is CASSLEWEVHEQFF. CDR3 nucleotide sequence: TGTGCCAGCAGCTTAGAGTGGGAGGTCCATGAGCAGTTCTTC.

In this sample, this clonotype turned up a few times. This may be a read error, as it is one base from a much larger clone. The CDR3 region has the DNA TGTGTCAGCAGCCTGGGACAGAGGGACGAGCAGTACTTC. Its translation is CVSSLGQRDEQYF. This chain joins TRBV7-3 and TRBJ2-7, with 7 nucleotides matching TRBD1. CDR1 SGHTA and CDR2 FQGTGA come from the germline V gene. The CDR3 spans 13 residues.

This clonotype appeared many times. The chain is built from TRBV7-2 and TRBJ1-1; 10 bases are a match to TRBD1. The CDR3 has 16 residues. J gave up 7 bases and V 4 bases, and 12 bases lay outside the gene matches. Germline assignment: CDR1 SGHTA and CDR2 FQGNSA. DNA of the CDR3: TGTGCCAGCAGCTCAAACAGACAGGGGGCTTCGAGTGAAGCTTTCTTT. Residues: CASSSNRQGASSEAFF. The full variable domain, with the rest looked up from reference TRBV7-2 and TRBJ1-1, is GAGVSQSPSNKVTEKGKDVELRCDPISGHTALYWYRQSLGQGLEFLIYFQGNSAPDKSGLPSDRFSAERTGGSVSTLTIQRTQQEDSAVYLCASSSNRQGASSEAFFGQGTRLTVV.

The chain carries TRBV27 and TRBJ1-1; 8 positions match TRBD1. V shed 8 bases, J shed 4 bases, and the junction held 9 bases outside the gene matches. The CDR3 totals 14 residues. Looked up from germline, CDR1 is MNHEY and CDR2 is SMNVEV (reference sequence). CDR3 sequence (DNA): TGTGCCAGCTGGGGCAGGGGGCCGTCCACTGAAGCTTTCTTT. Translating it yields CASWGRGPSTEAFF.

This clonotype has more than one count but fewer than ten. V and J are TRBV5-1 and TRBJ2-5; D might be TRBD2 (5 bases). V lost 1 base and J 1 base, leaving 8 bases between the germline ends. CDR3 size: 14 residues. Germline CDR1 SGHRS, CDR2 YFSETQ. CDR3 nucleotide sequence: TGCGCCAGCAGCTTGCCGGGGAGCCAAGAGACCCAGTACTTC. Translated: CASSLPGSQETQYF.

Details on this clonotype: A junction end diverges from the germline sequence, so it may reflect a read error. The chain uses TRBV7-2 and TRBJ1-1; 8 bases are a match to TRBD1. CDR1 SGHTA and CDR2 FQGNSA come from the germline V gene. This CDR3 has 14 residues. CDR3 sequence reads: CASSLSRGLTDAFF. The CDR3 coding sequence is TGTGCCAGCAGCTTAAGCAGGGGGCTAACTGATGCTTTCTTT.

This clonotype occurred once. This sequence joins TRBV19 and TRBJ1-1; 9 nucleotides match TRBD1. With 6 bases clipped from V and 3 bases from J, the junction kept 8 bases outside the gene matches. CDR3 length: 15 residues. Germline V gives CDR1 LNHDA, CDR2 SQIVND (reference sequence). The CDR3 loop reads CASRPRTGVYTEAFF. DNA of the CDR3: TGTGCCAGTAGGCCTCGGACAGGGGTGTACACTGAAGCTTTCTTT.

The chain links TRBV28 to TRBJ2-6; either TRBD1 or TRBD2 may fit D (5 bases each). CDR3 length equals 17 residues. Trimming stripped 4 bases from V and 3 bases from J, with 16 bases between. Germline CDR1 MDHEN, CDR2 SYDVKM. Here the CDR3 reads CASSSGPFMFGANVLTF. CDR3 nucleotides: TGTGCCAGCAGTTCGGGACCATTTATGTTTGGGGCCAACGTCCTGACTTTC.

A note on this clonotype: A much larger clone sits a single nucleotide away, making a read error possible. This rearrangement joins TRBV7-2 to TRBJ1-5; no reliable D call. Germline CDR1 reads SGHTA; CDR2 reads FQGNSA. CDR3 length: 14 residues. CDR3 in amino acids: CASSLDGWNQPHHF. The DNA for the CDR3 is TGTGCCAGCAGCTTAGACGGGTGGAATCAGCCCCATCATTTT. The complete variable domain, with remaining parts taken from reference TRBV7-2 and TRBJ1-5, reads GAGVSQSPSNKVTEKGKDVELRCDPISGHTALYWYRQSLGQGLEFLIYFQGNSAPDKSGLPSDRFSAERTGGSVSTLTIQRTQQEDSAVYLCASSLDGWNQPHHFGDGTRLSIL.

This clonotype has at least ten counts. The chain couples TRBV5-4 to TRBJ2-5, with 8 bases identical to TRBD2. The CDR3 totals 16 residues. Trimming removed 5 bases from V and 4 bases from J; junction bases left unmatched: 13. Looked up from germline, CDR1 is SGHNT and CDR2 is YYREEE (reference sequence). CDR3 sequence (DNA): TGTGCCAGCAGTCGGAGCGGGAGTTCGAGGGCAGAGACCCAGTACTTC. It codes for CASSRSGSSRAETQYF.

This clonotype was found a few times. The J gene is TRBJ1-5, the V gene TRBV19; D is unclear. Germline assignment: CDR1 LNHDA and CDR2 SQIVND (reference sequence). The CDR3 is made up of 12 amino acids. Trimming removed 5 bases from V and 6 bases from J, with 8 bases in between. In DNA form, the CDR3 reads TGTGCCAGTAGTCGACGGGGTCAGCCCCAGCATTTT. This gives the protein CASSRRGQPQHF.

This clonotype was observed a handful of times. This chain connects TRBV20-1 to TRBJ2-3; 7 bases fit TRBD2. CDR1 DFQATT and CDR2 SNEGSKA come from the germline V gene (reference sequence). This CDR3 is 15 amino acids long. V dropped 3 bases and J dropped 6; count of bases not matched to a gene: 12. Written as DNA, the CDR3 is TGCAGTGCTAGCGGGAAGGGGAGGGCCCGGGATACGCAGTATTTT. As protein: CSASGKGRARDTQYF.

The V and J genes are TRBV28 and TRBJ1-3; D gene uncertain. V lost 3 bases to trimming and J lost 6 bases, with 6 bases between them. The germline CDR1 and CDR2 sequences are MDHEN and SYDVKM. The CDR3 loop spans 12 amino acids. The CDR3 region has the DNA TGTGCCAGCAGTTTTGGTCTAAACACCATATATTTT. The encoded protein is CASSFGLNTIYF. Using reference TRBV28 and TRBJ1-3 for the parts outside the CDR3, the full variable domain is DVKVTQSSRYLVKRTGEKVFLECVQDMDHENMFWYRQDPGLGLRLIYFSYDVKMKEKGDIPEGYSVSREKKERFSLILESASTNQTSMYLCASSFGLNTIYFGEGSWLTVV.

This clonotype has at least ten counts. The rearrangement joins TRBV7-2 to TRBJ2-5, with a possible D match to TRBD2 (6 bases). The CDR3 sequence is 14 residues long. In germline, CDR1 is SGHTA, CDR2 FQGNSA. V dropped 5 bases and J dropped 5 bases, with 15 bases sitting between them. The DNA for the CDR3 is TGTGCCAGCAGCGCCCCGGGAGTGGGGGAGACCCAGTACTTC. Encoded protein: CASSAPGVGETQYF.

For the CDR3, the DNA is TGTGCCTGGAGTGCGTCAGGGTATGGCTACACCTTC. It codes for CAWSASGYGYTF. The chain carries TRBV30 and TRBJ1-2; tentatively, D is TRBD1 (5 bases). The CDR3 spans 12 residues. CDR1 and CDR2 (germline): GTSNPN, SVGIG (reference sequence). V gave up 1 base and J gave up 5 bases, with 8 bases separating them.

The CDR3 DNA sequence: TGTGCCAGCAGTGAGGGGCTACAAGAGACCCAGTACTTC. Its protein product is CASSEGLQETQYF. The chain links TRBV2 to TRBJ2-5, with D tentatively TRBD1 (5 bases). Germline V gives CDR1 SNHLY, CDR2 FYNNEI. V was cut by 3 bases and J by 2 bases, with 7 bases left in between. The length of the CDR3 is 13 residues.

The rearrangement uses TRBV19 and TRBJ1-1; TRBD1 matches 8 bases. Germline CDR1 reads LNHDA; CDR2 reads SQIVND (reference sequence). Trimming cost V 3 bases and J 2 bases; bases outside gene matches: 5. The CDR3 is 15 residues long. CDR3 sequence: CASSIRGQANTEAFF. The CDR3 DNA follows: TGTGCCAGTAGTATTCGGGGACAGGCAAACACTGAAGCTTTCTTT.

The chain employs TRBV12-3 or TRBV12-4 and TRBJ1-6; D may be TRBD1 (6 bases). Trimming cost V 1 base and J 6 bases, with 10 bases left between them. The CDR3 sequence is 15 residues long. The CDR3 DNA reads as TGTGCCAGCAGTTTAGTGGGGGCGCGTAATTCACCCCTCCACTTT. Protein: CASSLVGARNSPLHF.

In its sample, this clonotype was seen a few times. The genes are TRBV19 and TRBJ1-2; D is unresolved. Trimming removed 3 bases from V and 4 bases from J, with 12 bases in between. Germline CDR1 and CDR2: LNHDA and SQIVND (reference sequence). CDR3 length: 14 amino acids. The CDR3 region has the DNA TGTGCCAGTAGTATCACCCGACAATCCTATGGCTACACCTTC. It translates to CASSITRQSYGYTF.

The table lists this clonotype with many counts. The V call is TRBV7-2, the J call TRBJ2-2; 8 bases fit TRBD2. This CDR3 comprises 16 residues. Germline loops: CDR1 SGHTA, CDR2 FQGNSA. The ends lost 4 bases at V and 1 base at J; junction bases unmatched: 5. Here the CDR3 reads CASSSVAGRNTGELFF. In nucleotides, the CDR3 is TGTGCCAGCAGCTCTGTAGCGGGGAGGAACACCGGGGAGCTGTTTTTT.